This passage covers 25 T cell receptor beta chains from one sample sequenced in a study of blood T cells in healthy people across ages. Sample-barcoded 5' priming and a J-beta primer mix drove a second PCR of roughly 6 to 12 cycles. TCRdb reprocessed the 5' RACE reads via MiXCR and lists one record per CDR3 protein. This sample has 250,000 to 300,000 distinct CDR3 sequences; 25% to 30% occur once, and the top ten carry 29%. Input material: blood. These receptors came from a woman in her seventies in good health.

V gene TRBV2 combines with J gene TRBJ2-3; 12 bases fit TRBD2. V shed 5 bases and J 1 base; nucleotides not matched to a gene: 4. The V gene's germline CDR1 is SNHLY and CDR2 FYNNEI. This CDR3 contains 16 residues. The CDR3 reads CASSTLAGGGTDTQYF. As DNA, the CDR3 is TGTGCCAGCAGTACCCTAGCGGGAGGGGGCACAGATACGCAGTATTTT.

This sequence joins TRBV20-1 and TRBJ1-5, with D unresolved. Germline V gene sequence: CDR1 DFQATT, CDR2 SNEGSKA (reference sequence). The V end lost 0 bases, the J end lost 5 bases, and 8 bases lay between the germline ends. The CDR3 sequence is 13 residues long. The CDR3 spells CSARDSNDQPQHF. The CDR3 bases are TGCAGTGCTAGAGATTCAAATGATCAGCCCCAGCATTTT.

V usage is TRBV6-6 and J usage is TRBJ2-2; a weak D match, TRBD2 (6 bases). CDR3 size: 16 residues. Germline CDR1 reads MNHNY; CDR2 reads SVGAGI (reference sequence). V gave up 0 bases and J gave up 0 bases, with 8 bases separating them. The CDR3 is CASSYSASANTGELFF. CDR3 nucleotide sequence: TGTGCCAGCAGTTACTCGGCTAGCGCGAACACCGGGGAGCTGTTTTTT.

This clonotype has only a few counts. The junction differs from germline at one of its ends, possibly a read error. This chain links TRBV2 with TRBJ2-7; 7 nucleotides agree with TRBD2. The CDR3 runs to 15 residues. Germline CDR1 and CDR2: SNHLY and FYNNEI. The CDR3 spells CAGSERGGISYEQYF. The CDR3 bases are TGTGCCGGCAGTGAACGCGGGGGAATATCCTACGAGCAGTACTTC.

The J gene is TRBJ2-7, the V gene TRBV18, with 15 positions matching TRBD2. After removal of 6 bases from V and 4 bases from J, the junction contained 4 bases not matched to a gene. Germline CDR1 KGHSH, CDR2 LQKENI. The length of the CDR3 is 15 residues. CDR3 DNA sequence: TGTGCCAGCTCTCCTGGACTAGCGGGAGGGTACGAGCAGTACTTC. This encodes CASSPGLAGGYEQYF.

This clonotype has just a few counts. V is TRBV27 and J is TRBJ2-1; D perhaps matches TRBD2 (5 bases). In germline, CDR1 is MNHEY, CDR2 SMNVEV (reference sequence). V lost 6 bases and J 0 bases, leaving 12 bases between the germline ends. The CDR3 totals 15 residues. The CDR3 here is CASSHWRSSYNEQFF. CDR3 sequence (DNA): TGTGCCAGCAGCCACTGGAGGAGCTCCTACAATGAGCAGTTCTTC.

The V call is TRBV27, the J call TRBJ1-1, with TRBD1 identical over 7 bases. This CDR3 contains 14 residues. V dropped 8 bases and J dropped 1; count of bases not matched to a gene: 7. Germline CDR1 and CDR2: MNHEY and SMNVEV (reference sequence). The CDR3 sequence is CASSYTGENTEAFF. Written as DNA, the CDR3 is TGTGCCAGCTCTTATACAGGGGAGAACACTGAAGCTTTCTTT.

This clonotype has just a few counts. The chain combines TRBV20-1 with TRBJ2-1; weak D call: TRBD1 (5 bases). The length of the CDR3 is 13 residues. V lost 6 bases and J lost 14, with 23 bases in between. Per germline, CDR1 DFQATT and CDR2 SNEGSKA (reference sequence). The DNA of the CDR3 is TGCAGTGCACGACACCTAACAGGAGACAGAAAGTTCTTC. It encodes CSARHLTGDRKFF.

The chain carries TRBV2 and TRBJ1-4; D is undetermined. V was cut by 2 bases and J by 6 bases, with 7 bases left in between. The germline CDR1 and CDR2 sequences are SNHLY and FYNNEI. The CDR3 runs to 13 residues. DNA for the CDR3: TGTGCCAGCAGTGAAAACACCCATGAAAAACTGTTTTTT. Its protein product is CASSENTHEKLFF.

CDR3 nucleotide sequence: TGTGCCAGCAGTCCCGACAGGAACAATCAGCCCCAGCATTTT. It codes for CASSPDRNNQPQHF. The genes are TRBV27 and TRBJ1-5; D possibly corresponds to TRBD1 (6 bases). In germline, CDR1 is MNHEY, CDR2 SMNVEV (reference sequence). This CDR3 region has 14 residues. V was trimmed by 5 bases and J by 3 bases, leaving 11 bases between them.

A note on this clonotype: The junction and the germline gene differ at one end; a read error may be behind it. V is TRBV6-2 or TRBV6-3 and J is TRBJ1-1; 9 positions match TRBD1. Germline assignment: CDR1 MNHEY and CDR2 SVGEGT. The CDR3 has 13 amino acids. The DNA of the CDR3 is TGTGCCGGCAGGGGGACAGGGAAGACTGAAGCTTTCTTT. Translated, it gives CAGRGTGKTEAFF.

This clonotype was counted at least ten times. The chain has TRBV12-3 or TRBV12-4 and TRBJ1-3; no reliable D call. V was cut by 7 bases and J by 0 bases, with 16 bases left in between. CDR3 size: 16 residues. In nucleotides, the CDR3 is TGTGCCAGCAACCCTGCTGGAGGGTCCTCTGGAAACACCATATATTTT. This gives the protein CASNPAGGSSGNTIYF.

This clonotype occurred a few times. The chain links TRBV11-2 to TRBJ2-6; possible D gene TRBD1, 6 bases. Germline V gives CDR1 SGHAT, CDR2 FQNNGV. The CDR3 totals 15 residues. The ends were cut back, 8 bases at V and 2 bases at J, with 13 bases in the middle. The CDR3 spells CASGSGQPGANVLTF. In DNA, the CDR3 is TGTGCCAGCGGCTCAGGACAGCCTGGGGCCAACGTCCTGACTTTC.

This clonotype has more than one count but fewer than ten. The chain couples TRBV7-2 to TRBJ2-2; 7 bases map to TRBD1. The germline V gene encodes CDR1 SGHTA and CDR2 FQGNSA. The J segment lost 4 bases and the V segment lost 1 base, leaving 9 bases of the junction unmatched. CDR3 length: 17 residues. The CDR3 region has the DNA TGTGCCAGCAGCTTAGATGACAGGGCTGTCGGCACCGGGGAGCTGTTTTTT. This codes for CASSLDDRAVGTGELFF. Drawing the rest from reference TRBV7-2 and TRBJ2-2, the complete variable domain is GAGVSQSPSNKVTEKGKDVELRCDPISGHTALYWYRQSLGQGLEFLIYFQGNSAPDKSGLPSDRFSAERTGGSVSTLTIQRTQQEDSAVYLCASSLDDRAVGTGELFFGEGSRLTVL.

The chain links TRBV20-1 to TRBJ2-1; 9 nucleotides agree with TRBD2. The germline gives CDR1 DFQATT, CDR2 SNEGSKA (reference sequence). This CDR3 is built from 14 residues. The V and J ends lost 3 bases and 4 bases, in that order; junction bases with no gene match: 4. This CDR3 reads CSASGLARYNEQFF. For the CDR3, the DNA is TGCAGTGCTAGCGGACTAGCGCGATACAATGAGCAGTTCTTC.

This chain connects TRBV28 to TRBJ2-1; 8 nucleotides agree with TRBD1. The CDR3 contains 13 residues. Germline trimming cut 6 bases from V and 7 bases from J; bases unmatched to any gene: 5. Germline assignment: CDR1 MDHEN and CDR2 SYDVKM. CDR3 protein: CASRSRGRNEQFF. CDR3 in DNA: TGTGCCAGCAGGTCCAGGGGGCGTAATGAGCAGTTCTTC. Combining the CDR3 with reference TRBV28 and TRBJ2-1 gives the whole variable domain DVKVTQSSRYLVKRTGEKVFLECVQDMDHENMFWYRQDPGLGLRLIYFSYDVKMKEKGDIPEGYSVSREKKERFSLILESASTNQTSMYLCASRSRGRNEQFFGPGTRLTVL.

The V and J genes are TRBV5-1 and TRBJ1-1, with unresolved D. The CDR3 has 14 residues. V lost 0 bases, J lost 10 bases, and 16 bases lay in between. Germline CDR1 and CDR2: SGHRS and YFSETQ. CDR3 amino acids: CASSLGWARSRAFF. The DNA for the CDR3 is TGCGCCAGCAGCTTGGGGTGGGCCCGGAGTCGAGCTTTCTTT.

This clonotype was counted between two and nine times. The CDR3 is CATSPGVFSYEQYF. The CDR3 region has the DNA TGTGCCACCTCGCCGGGGGTATTCTCCTACGAGCAGTACTTC. The rearrangement uses TRBV19 and TRBJ2-7; the D gene is possibly TRBD2 (6 bases). Germline V CDR1 and CDR2: LNHDA, SQIVND (reference sequence). This CDR3 is built from 14 residues. V was cut by 10 bases and J by 0 bases, with 16 bases left in between. The variable domain in full, with the rest retrieved from reference TRBV19 and TRBJ2-7, is DGGITQSPKYLFRKEGQNVTLSCEQNLNHDAMYWYRQDPGQGLRLIYYSQIVNDFQKGDIAEGYSVSREKKESFPLTVTSAQKNPTAFYLCATSPGVFSYEQYFGPGTRLTVT.

The chain employs TRBV6-5 and TRBJ2-5, with 9 bases matching TRBD1. The J call may be faulty, since TRBJ2-1 better matches the DNA end. Per the germline V gene, CDR1 is MNHEY and CDR2 is SVGAGI. This CDR3 spans 18 amino acids. The CDR3 protein is CASSYSNDRGNPRNEQFF. The CDR3 DNA sequence: TGTGCCAGCAGTTACTCTAACGACAGGGGGAACCCGAGGAATGAGCAGTTCTTC.

This clonotype was picked up a small number of times. Its ends do not fully match the called genes, so a read error is possible. The chain has TRBV7-9 and TRBJ1-1; perhaps TRBD1 as D (6 bases). CDR1 SEHNR and CDR2 FQNEAQ come from the germline V gene (reference sequence). The CDR3 has 17 amino acids. CDR3 nucleotides: TGTGCCAGCAGCTTGGGGGCGATGGCGTCCGAGAACACTGAAGCTCTCTTT. It is translated as CASSLGAMASENTEALF.

This clonotype has more than one count but fewer than ten. V is TRBV5-1 and J is TRBJ2-7; tentative D call: TRBD1 (9 bases). CDR3 size: 19 residues. The germline V and J ends were trimmed by 1 base and 2 bases, with 25 bases remaining between them. CDR1 and CDR2 (germline): SGHRS, YFSETQ. CDR3 nucleotides: TGCGCCAGCAGCTTGTGGAACAGGGGGCTAGCGGGTGTGCCCTACGAGCAGTACTTC. Protein product: CASSLWNRGLAGVPYEQYF. Drawing the rest from reference TRBV5-1 and TRBJ2-7, the complete variable domain is KAGVTQTPRYLIKTRGQQVTLSCSPISGHRSVSWYQQTPGQGLQFLFEYFSETQRNKGNFPGRFSGRQFSNSRSEMNVSTLELGDSALYLCASSLWNRGLAGVPYEQYFGPGTRLTVT.

V usage is TRBV15 and J usage is TRBJ1-1, with a tentative D call TRBD1 (5 bases). Germline values: CDR1 LNHNV, CDR2 YYDKDF (reference sequence). V lost 0 bases to trimming and J lost 1 base, with 9 bases between them. The CDR3 consists of 15 residues. As DNA, the CDR3 is TGTGCCACCAGCAGAGATGCAGGGAAGAACACTGAAGCTTTCTTT. Residues: CATSRDAGKNTEAFF.

The chain is built from TRBV6-2 or TRBV6-3 and TRBJ1-5; 7 nucleotides match TRBD1. Germline V gene lookup returns CDR1 MNHEY and CDR2 SVGEGT. V was clipped by 7 bases and J by 6 bases; unmatched bases: 15. The length of the CDR3 is 16 residues. This CDR3 is CASTSPRGGGVQPQHF. CDR3 DNA: TGTGCCAGCACCTCTCCTCGGGGAGGGGGCGTTCAGCCCCAGCATTTT.

In this sample, this clonotype turned up a few times. The V call is TRBV11-2, the J call TRBJ2-1; 14 bases are shared with TRBD2. With V trimmed by 5 bases and J by 12 bases, 12 bases remained unmatched. The CDR3 consists of 16 residues. Germline assignment: CDR1 SGHAT and CDR2 FQNNGV. The CDR3 sequence is CASSRDGGLAGEAQFF. CDR3 nucleotides: TGTGCCAGCAGCAGAGACGGGGGACTAGCGGGAGAGGCGCAGTTCTTC.

This clonotype came up a few times. The V call is TRBV5-1, the J call TRBJ1-2; D is undetermined. The CDR3 covers 14 residues. V dropped 0 bases and J dropped 5 bases, with 11 bases sitting between them. The V gene's germline CDR1 is SGHRS and CDR2 YFSETQ. CDR3: CASSLVARPYGYTF. CDR3 sequence (DNA): TGCGCCAGCAGCTTGGTGGCCAGGCCGTATGGCTACACCTTC.